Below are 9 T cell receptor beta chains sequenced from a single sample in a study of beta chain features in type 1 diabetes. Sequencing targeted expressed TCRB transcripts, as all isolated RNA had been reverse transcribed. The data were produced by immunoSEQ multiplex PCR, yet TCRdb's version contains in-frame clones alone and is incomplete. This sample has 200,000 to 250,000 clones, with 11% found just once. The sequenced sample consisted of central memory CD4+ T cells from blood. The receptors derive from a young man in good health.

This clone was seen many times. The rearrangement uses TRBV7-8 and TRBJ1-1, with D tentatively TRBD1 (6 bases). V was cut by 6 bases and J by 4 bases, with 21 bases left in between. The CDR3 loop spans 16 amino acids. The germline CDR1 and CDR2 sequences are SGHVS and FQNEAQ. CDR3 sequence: CASSSPRGGQPTEAFF. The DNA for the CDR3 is TGTGCCAGCAGTTCGCCTCGTGGGGGCCAACCCACTGAAGCTTTCTTT.

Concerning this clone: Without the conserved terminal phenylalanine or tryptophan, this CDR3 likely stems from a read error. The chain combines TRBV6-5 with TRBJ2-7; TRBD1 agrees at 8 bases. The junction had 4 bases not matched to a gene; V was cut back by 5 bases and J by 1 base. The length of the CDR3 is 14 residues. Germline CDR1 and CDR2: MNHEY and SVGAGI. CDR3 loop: CASSRQGKSYEQYS. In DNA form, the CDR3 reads TGTGCCAGCAGTCGACAGGGGAAGTCCTACGAGCAGTACTCC.

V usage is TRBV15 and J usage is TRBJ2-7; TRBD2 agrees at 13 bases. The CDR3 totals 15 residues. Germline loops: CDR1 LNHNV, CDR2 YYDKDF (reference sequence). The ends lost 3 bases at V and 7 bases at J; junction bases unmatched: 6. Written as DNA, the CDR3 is TGTGCCACCAGCAGCGCGGGACTAGCGGGAAGGGAGCAGTACTTC. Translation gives CATSSAGLAGREQYF.

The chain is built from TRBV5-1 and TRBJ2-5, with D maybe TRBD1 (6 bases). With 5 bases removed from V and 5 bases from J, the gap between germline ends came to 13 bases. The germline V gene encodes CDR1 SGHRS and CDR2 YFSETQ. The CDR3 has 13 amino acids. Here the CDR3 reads CASSTGPGETQYF. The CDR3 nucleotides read TGCGCCAGCAGTACAGGGCCAGGGGAGACCCAGTACTTC. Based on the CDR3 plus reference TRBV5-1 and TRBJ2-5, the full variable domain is KAGVTQTPRYLIKTRGQQVTLSCSPISGHRSVSWYQQTPGQGLQFLFEYFSETQRNKGNFPGRFSGRQFSNSRSEMNVSTLELGDSALYLCASSTGPGETQYFGPGTRLLVL.

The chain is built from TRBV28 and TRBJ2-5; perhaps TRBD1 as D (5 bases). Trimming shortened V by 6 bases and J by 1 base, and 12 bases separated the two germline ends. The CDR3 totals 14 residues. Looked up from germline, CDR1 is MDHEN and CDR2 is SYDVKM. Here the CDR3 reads CASSYDSLQETQYF. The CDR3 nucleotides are TGTGCCAGCAGCTATGACAGCCTCCAAGAGACCCAGTACTTC. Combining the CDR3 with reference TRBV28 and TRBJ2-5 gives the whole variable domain DVKVTQSSRYLVKRTGEKVFLECVQDMDHENMFWYRQDPGLGLRLIYFSYDVKMKEKGDIPEGYSVSREKKERFSLILESASTNQTSMYLCASSYDSLQETQYFGPGTRLLVL.

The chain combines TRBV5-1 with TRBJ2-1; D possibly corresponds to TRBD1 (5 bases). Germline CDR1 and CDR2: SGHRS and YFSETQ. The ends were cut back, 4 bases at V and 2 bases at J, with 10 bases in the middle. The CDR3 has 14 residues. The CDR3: CASSPTAAYNEQFF. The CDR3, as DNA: TGCGCCAGCAGCCCGACAGCAGCCTACAATGAGCAGTTCTTC.

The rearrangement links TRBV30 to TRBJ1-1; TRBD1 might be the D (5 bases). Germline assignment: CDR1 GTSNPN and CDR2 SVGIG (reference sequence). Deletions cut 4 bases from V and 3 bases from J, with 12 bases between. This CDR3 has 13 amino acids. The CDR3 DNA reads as TGTGCCTGGATGGGGCAGGGCCACACTGAAGCTTTCTTT. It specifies CAWMGQGHTEAFF.

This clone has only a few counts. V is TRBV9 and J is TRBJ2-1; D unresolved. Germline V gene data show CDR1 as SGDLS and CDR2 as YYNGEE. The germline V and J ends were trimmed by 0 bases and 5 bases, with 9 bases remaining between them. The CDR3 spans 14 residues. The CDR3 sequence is CASSVGGSDNEQFF. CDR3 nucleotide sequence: TGTGCCAGCAGCGTAGGGGGTTCGGACAATGAGCAGTTCTTC.

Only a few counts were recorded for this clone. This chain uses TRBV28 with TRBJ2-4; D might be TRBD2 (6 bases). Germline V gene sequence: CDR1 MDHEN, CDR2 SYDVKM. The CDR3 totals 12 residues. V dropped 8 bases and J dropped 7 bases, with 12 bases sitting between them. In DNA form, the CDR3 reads TGTGCCAGCGGTGGGAGGACGAACATTCAGTACTTC. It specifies CASGGRTNIQYF. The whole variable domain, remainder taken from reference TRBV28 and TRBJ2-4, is DVKVTQSSRYLVKRTGEKVFLECVQDMDHENMFWYRQDPGLGLRLIYFSYDVKMKEKGDIPEGYSVSREKKERFSLILESASTNQTSMYLCASGGRTNIQYFGAGTRLSVL.